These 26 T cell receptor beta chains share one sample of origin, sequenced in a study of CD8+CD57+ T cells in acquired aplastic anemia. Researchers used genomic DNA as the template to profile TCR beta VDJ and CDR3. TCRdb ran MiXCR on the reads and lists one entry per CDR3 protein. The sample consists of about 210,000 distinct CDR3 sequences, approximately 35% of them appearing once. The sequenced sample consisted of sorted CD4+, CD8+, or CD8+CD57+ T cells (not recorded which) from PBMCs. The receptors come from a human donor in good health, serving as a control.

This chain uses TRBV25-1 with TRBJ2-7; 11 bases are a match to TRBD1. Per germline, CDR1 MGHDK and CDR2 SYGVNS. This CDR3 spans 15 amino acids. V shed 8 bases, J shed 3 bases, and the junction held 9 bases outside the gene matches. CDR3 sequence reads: CASSAGTGGFYEQYF. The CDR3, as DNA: TGTGCCAGCTCAGCCGGGACAGGGGGTTTCTACGAGCAGTACTTC.

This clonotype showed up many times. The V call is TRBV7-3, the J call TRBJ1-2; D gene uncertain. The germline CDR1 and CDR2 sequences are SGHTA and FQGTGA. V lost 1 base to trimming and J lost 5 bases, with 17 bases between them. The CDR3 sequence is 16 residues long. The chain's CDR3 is CASSLNAASYSYGYTF. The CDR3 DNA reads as TGTGCCAGCAGCTTAAACGCGGCCAGCTATAGTTATGGCTACACCTTC.

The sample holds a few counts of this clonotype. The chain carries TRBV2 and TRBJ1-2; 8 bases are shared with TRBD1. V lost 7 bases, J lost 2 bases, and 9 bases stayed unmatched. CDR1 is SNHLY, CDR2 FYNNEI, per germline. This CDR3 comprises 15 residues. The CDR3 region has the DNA TGTGCCAGCACATGGGGGGGACAGGACAACTATGGCTACACCTTC. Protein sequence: CASTWGGQDNYGYTF.

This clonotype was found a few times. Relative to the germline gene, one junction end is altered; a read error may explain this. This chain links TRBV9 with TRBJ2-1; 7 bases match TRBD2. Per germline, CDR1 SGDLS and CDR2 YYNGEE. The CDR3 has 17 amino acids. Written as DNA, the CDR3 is TGTGCCAGCAGCGTCCGGGACTACCGCCTTTCCTGCAATGAGCAGTTCTTC. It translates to CASSVRDYRLSCNEQFF.

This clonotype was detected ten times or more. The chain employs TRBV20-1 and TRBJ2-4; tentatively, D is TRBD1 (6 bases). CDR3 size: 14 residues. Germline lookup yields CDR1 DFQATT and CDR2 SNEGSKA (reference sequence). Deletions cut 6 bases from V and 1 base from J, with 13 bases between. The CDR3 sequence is CSAPGVQAKNIQYF. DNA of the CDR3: TGCAGTGCCCCAGGGGTTCAGGCCAAAAACATTCAGTACTTC.

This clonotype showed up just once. This chain's CDR3 is CATSRDPGYTF. For the CDR3, the DNA is TGTGCCACCAGCAGAGATCCCGGCTACACCTTC. V is TRBV15 and J is TRBJ1-2; D not certain. There are 11 residues in the CDR3. From germline, CDR1 is LNHNV and CDR2 YYDKDF (reference sequence). V was clipped by 0 bases and J by 8 bases, with 4 bases between them.

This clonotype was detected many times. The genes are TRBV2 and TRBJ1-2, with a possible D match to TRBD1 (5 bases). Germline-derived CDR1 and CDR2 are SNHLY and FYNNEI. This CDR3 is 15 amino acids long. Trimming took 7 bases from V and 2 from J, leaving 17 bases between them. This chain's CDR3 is CASTKSGGVNYGYTF. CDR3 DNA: TGTGCCAGCACTAAATCGGGAGGGGTAAACTATGGCTACACCTTC.

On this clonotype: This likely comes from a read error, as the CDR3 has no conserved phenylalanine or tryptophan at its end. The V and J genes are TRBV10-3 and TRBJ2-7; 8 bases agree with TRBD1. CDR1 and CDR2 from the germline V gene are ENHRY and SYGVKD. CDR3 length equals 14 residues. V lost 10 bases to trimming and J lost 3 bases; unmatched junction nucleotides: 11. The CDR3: CASRRTGSHYEQYL. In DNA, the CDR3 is TGTGCCAGCAGGAGGACAGGGAGCCACTACGAGCAGTACCTC.

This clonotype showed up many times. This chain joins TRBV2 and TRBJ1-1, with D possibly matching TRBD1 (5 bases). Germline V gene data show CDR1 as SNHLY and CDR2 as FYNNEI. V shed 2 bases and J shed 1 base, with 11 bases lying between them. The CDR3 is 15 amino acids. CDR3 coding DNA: TGTGCCAGCAGTGAACACGGGACTGAGAACACTGAAGCTTTCTTT. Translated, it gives CASSEHGTENTEAFF.

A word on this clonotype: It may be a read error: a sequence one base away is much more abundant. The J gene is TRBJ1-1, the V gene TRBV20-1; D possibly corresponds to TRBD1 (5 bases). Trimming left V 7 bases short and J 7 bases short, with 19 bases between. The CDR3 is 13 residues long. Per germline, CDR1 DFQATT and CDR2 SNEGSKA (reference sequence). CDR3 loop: CSVPRGGSGEAFF. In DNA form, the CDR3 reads TGCAGTGTTCCCCGGGGGGGGAGTGGTGAAGCTTTCTTT.

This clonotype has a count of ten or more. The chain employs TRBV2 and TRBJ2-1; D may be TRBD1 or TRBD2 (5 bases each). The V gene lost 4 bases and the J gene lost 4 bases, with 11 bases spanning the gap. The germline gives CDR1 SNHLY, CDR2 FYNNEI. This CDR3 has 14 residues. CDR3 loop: CASSGMRGYNEQFF. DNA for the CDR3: TGTGCCAGCAGTGGAATGAGGGGTTACAATGAGCAGTTCTTC.

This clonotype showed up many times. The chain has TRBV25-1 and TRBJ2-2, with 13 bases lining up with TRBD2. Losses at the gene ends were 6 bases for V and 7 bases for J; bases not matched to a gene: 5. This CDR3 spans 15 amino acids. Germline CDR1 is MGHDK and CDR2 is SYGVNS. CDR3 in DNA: TGTGCCAGCAGGGGGACTAGCGGGGTGGGCGGGGAGCTGTTTTTT. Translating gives CASRGTSGVGGELFF.

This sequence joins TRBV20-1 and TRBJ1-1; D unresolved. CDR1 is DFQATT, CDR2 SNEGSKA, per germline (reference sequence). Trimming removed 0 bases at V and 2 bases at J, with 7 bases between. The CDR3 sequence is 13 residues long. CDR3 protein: CSARDLSNTEAFF. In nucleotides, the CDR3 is TGCAGTGCTAGAGATTTATCCAACACTGAAGCTTTCTTT.

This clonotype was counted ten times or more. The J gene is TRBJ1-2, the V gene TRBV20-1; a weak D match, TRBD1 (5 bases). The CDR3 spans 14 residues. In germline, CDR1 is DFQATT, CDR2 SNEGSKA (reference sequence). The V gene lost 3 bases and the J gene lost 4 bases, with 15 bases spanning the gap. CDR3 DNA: TGCAGTGCTAGCGCCACAGGAACCGCCTATGGCTACACCTTC. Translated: CSASATGTAYGYTF.

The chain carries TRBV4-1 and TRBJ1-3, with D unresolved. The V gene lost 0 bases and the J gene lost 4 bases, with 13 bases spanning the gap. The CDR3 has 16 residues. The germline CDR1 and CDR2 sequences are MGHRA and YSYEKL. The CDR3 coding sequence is TGCGCCAGCAGCCAAGATCCGGCCCTTCTCGGAAACACCATATATTTT. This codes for CASSQDPALLGNTIYF.

In DNA form, the CDR3 reads TGTGCCAGCAGCGTAGAACTGTTTTTT. This sequence encodes CASSVELFF. This chain connects TRBV9 to TRBJ1-4; D not certain. V gave up 0 bases and J gave up 12 bases, with 0 bases separating them. The CDR3 consists of 9 residues. The germline gives CDR1 SGDLS, CDR2 YYNGEE.

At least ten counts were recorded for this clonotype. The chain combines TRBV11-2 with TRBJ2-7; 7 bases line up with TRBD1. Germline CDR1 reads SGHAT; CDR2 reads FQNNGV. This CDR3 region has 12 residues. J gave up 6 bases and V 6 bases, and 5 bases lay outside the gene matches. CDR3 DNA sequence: TGTGCCAGCAGGCGAGGGACAGCCGAGCAGTACTTC. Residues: CASRRGTAEQYF.

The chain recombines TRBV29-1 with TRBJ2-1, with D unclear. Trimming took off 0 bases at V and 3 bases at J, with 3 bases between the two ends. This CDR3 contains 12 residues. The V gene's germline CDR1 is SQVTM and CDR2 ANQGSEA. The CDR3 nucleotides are TGCAGCGTTGAAGATTACTACAATGAGCAGTTCTTC. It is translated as CSVEDYYNEQFF.

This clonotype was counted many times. The CDR3 nucleotides are TGTGCCAGCAGTCCCCGGACAGGTCGCTTAGATGAGCAGTTCTTC. It yields the protein CASSPRTGRLDEQFF. The J gene is TRBJ2-1, the V gene TRBV2, with 7 nucleotides matching TRBD1. The CDR3 sequence is 15 residues long. J lost 8 bases, V lost 5 bases, and 12 bases had no gene match. Per germline, CDR1 SNHLY and CDR2 FYNNEI.

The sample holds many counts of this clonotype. The CDR3 loop reads CASSLGLYSNYGYTF. CDR3 in DNA: TGTGCCAGCAGCTTAGGACTGTACTCTAACTATGGCTACACCTTC. This chain connects TRBV7-2 to TRBJ1-2; D not resolved. From germline, CDR1 is SGHTA and CDR2 FQGNSA. Trimming pared 1 base from V and 0 bases from J, leaving 9 bases between. This CDR3 region has 15 residues.

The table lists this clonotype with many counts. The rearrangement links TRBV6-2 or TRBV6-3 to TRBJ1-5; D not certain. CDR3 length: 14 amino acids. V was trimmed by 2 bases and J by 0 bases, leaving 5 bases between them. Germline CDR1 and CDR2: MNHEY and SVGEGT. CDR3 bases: TGTGCCAGCAGTTACAGCAATAGCAATCAGCCCCAGCATTTT. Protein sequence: CASSYSNSNQPQHF.

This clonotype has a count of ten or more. CDR3 DNA: TGTGCCAGCAGGTTGGGGCAGGGTGACGAGCAGTACTTC. It is translated as CASRLGQGDEQYF. The rearrangement links TRBV2 to TRBJ2-7, with a possible D match to TRBD1 (5 bases). Trimming took 6 bases from V and 5 from J, leaving 14 bases between them. This CDR3 contains 13 residues. The germline V gene encodes CDR1 SNHLY and CDR2 FYNNEI.

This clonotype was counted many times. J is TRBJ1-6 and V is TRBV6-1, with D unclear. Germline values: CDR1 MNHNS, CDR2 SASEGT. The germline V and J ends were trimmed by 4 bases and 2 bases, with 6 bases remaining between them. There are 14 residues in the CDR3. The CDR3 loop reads CASSGSAYNSPLHF. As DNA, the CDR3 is TGTGCCAGCAGTGGGTCAGCCTATAATTCACCCCTCCACTTT.

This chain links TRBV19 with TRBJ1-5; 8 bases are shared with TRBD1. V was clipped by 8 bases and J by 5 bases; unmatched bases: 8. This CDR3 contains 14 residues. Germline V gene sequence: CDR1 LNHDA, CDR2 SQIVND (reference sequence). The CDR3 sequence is CASRGQGAYQPQHF. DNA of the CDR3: TGTGCCAGTCGAGGCCAGGGGGCTTATCAGCCCCAGCATTTT.

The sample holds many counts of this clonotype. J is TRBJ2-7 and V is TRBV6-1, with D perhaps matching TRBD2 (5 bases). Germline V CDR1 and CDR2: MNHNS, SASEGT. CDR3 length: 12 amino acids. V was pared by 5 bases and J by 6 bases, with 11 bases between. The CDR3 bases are TGTGCCAGCAGTAAAACGGGAAGCGAGCAGTACTTC. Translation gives CASSKTGSEQYF.

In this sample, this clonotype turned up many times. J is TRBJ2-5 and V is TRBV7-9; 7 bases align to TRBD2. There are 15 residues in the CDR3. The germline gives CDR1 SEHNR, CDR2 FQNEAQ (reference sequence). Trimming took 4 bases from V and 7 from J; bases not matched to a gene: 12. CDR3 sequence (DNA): TGTGCCAGCAGCTCTGTGGGAGGGACTATCCGGACCCAGTACTTC. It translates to CASSSVGGTIRTQYF.